This passage covers 29 T cell receptor beta chains from one sample sequenced in a study of cytomegalovirus exposure and HLA in healthy donors. The PCR used 60 Vbeta and 13 Jbeta primers. The table came from immunoSEQ multiplex PCR; TCRdb's copy has only in-frame clones and leaves some out. This repertoire includes around 140,000 clones. Specimen: PBMCs. Receptors originate from a male donor in good health and CMV-seronegative.

The chain recombines TRBV5-1 with TRBJ1-5; possible D gene TRBD1, 5 bases. This CDR3 has 15 amino acids. The V gene lost 3 bases and the J gene lost 1 base, with 11 bases spanning the gap. Germline CDR1 reads SGHRS; CDR2 reads YFSETQ. The CDR3 DNA follows: TGCGCCAGCAGCTCGCTCGGGGGGAGCAATCAGCCCCAGCATTTT. Protein sequence: CASSSLGGSNQPQHF.

The chain links TRBV6-5 to TRBJ2-2; D not resolved. Germline-derived CDR1 and CDR2 are MNHEY and SVGAGI. V lost 6 bases and J lost 3, with 11 bases in between. CDR3 length: 14 amino acids. CDR3 amino acids: CASRGRGYTGELFF. Written as DNA, the CDR3 is TGTGCCAGCAGAGGTAGAGGATACACCGGGGAGCTGTTTTTT.

The chain is built from TRBV5-6 and TRBJ1-2, with D possibly TRBD1 on 5 matching bases. The germline V gene encodes CDR1 SGHDT and CDR2 YYEEEE. The CDR3 spans 15 residues. Trimming cost V 4 bases and J 6 bases, with 19 bases left between them. For the CDR3, the DNA is TGTGCCAGCAGCCCGGGGAGCGGGACCCACGATGGCTACACCTTC. Translation gives CASSPGSGTHDGYTF.

The chain links TRBV11-3 to TRBJ2-7, with 10 nucleotides matching TRBD1. Germline assignment: CDR1 SGHNT and CDR2 YENEEA. CDR3 size: 14 residues. V gave up 4 bases and J gave up 2 bases; unmatched junction bases: 2. CDR3 sequence reads: CASSSGQGAYEQYF. CDR3 nucleotide sequence: TGTGCCAGCAGCTCCGGACAGGGGGCCTACGAGCAGTACTTC.

The J gene is TRBJ2-2, the V gene TRBV7-9, with 7 nucleotides matching TRBD1. The CDR3 extends over 16 amino acids. Germline assignment: CDR1 SEHNR and CDR2 FQNEAQ (reference sequence). The junction had 6 bases not matched to a gene; V was cut back by 5 bases and J by 0 bases. CDR3 sequence: CASSPRDSSNTGELFF. The CDR3 bases are TGTGCCAGCAGCCCACGGGACAGCTCGAACACCGGGGAGCTGTTTTTT.

This rearrangement joins TRBV25-1 to TRBJ1-2; perhaps TRBD1 as D (5 bases). Trimming removed 7 bases from V and 7 bases from J, with 13 bases in between. Looked up from germline, CDR1 is MGHDK and CDR2 is SYGVNS. This CDR3 has 12 residues. CDR3 protein: CASTGLTGGYTF. The CDR3 bases are TGTGCCAGCACAGGGTTAACTGGTGGCTACACCTTC.

This chain links TRBV27 with TRBJ2-2; D might be TRBD2 (5 bases). This CDR3 is built from 14 residues. Germline V lookup: CDR1 MNHEY, CDR2 SMNVEV (reference sequence). Trimming took off 6 bases at V and 7 bases at J, with 15 bases between the two ends. CDR3: CASSLVLGLGELFF. The CDR3, as DNA: TGTGCCAGCAGCTTGGTACTAGGCCTCGGGGAGCTGTTTTTT.

The rearrangement uses TRBV6-6 and TRBJ1-2; 9 nucleotides align to TRBD1. The CDR3 runs 15 residues. The germline CDR1 and CDR2 sequences are MNHNY and SVGAGI (reference sequence). Trimming removed 6 bases from V and 6 bases from J; junction bases left unmatched: 11. CDR3 nucleotide sequence: TGTGCCAGCAGCCACACCTTGGACAGGGGAAATGGCTACACCTTC. This encodes CASSHTLDRGNGYTF.

The chain couples TRBV6-5 to TRBJ1-1; D possibly corresponds to TRBD1 (5 bases). V lost 0 bases, J lost 1 base, and 6 bases lay in between. The CDR3 consists of 14 residues. Germline loops: CDR1 MNHEY, CDR2 SVGAGI. The CDR3 reads CASSYSGGNTEAFF. In DNA form, the CDR3 reads TGTGCCAGCAGTTACTCGGGGGGGAACACTGAAGCTTTCTTT.

This chain joins TRBV2 and TRBJ2-1; 8 positions agree with TRBD2. The germline CDR1 and CDR2 sequences are SNHLY and FYNNEI. The V segment lost 5 bases and the J segment 9 bases; nucleotides outside the gene matches: 9. This CDR3 region has 14 residues. CDR3 bases: TGTGCCAGCAGTCGAGGACTAGCAGGTCGTGAGCAGTTCTTC. It yields the protein CASSRGLAGREQFF.

The V gene is TRBV9, the J gene TRBJ1-1; D remains unclear. V lost 4 bases and J lost 0, with 19 bases in between. Germline V CDR1 and CDR2: SGDLS, YYNGEE. The CDR3 runs to 17 residues. As DNA, the CDR3 is TGTGCCAGCAGCCCAGGCTTGGAGGTGGGTATGAACACTGAAGCTTTCTTT. Its protein is CASSPGLEVGMNTEAFF.

The chain joins TRBV7-9 to TRBJ2-2, with D possibly matching TRBD2 (6 bases). Trimming took 0 bases from V and 5 from J, leaving 16 bases between them. Germline V lookup: CDR1 SEHNR, CDR2 FQNEAQ (reference sequence). The CDR3 contains 17 residues. CDR3 residues: CASSLAGDSLLTGELFF. CDR3 sequence (DNA): TGTGCCAGCAGCTTAGCGGGGGACTCACTCCTGACCGGGGAGCTGTTTTTT.

V gene TRBV15 combines with J gene TRBJ2-1; 7 nucleotides line up with TRBD2. Germline CDR1 LNHNV, CDR2 YYDKDF (reference sequence). The CDR3 covers 18 residues. With V trimmed by 1 base and J by 3 bases, 12 bases remained unmatched. CDR3 residues: CATSRGGGAAIYYNEQFF. DNA for the CDR3: TGTGCCACCAGCAGAGGCGGGGGAGCCGCAATTTACTACAATGAGCAGTTCTTC.

The chain uses TRBV11-3 and TRBJ1-2; TRBD1 aligns across 8 bases. V lost 5 bases to trimming and J lost 5 bases; unmatched junction nucleotides: 7. The length of the CDR3 is 14 residues. Germline values: CDR1 SGHNT, CDR2 YENEEA. CDR3 in DNA: TGTGCCAGCAGCAAGACCGGGACAGGTTATGGCTACACCTTC. It specifies CASSKTGTGYGYTF.

This chain connects TRBV7-7 to TRBJ2-3, with 8 bases matching TRBD2. The CDR3 is 16 residues long. With 1 base clipped from V and 1 base from J, the junction kept 4 bases outside the gene matches. Per germline, CDR1 SSHAT and CDR2 FNYEAQ (reference sequence). The CDR3 protein is CASSLGPAGGTDTQYF. The CDR3 nucleotides are TGTGCCAGCAGCTTAGGGCCAGCGGGAGGCACAGATACGCAGTATTTT.

The chain couples TRBV29-1 to TRBJ2-7; 11 nucleotides line up with TRBD1. V shed 6 bases, J shed 3 bases, and the junction held 1 base outside the gene matches. In germline, CDR1 is SQVTM, CDR2 ANQGSEA. The CDR3 has 12 residues. The CDR3 DNA sequence: TGCAGCGTCGGGACAGGGGGCTACGAGCAGTACTTC. It translates to CSVGTGGYEQYF.

The chain couples TRBV5-6 to TRBJ1-3, with 8 bases lining up with TRBD1. The length of the CDR3 is 14 residues. V shed 4 bases, J shed 3 bases, and the junction held 3 bases outside the gene matches. From germline, CDR1 is SGHDT and CDR2 YYEEEE. The CDR3 protein is CASSKQGVGNTIYF. CDR3 bases: TGTGCCAGCAGCAAACAGGGGGTTGGAAACACCATATATTTT.

This chain uses TRBV9 with TRBJ2-5, with 10 positions matching TRBD2. Unmatched junction bases numbered 11, after V lost 4 bases and J lost 2 bases. CDR1 SGDLS and CDR2 YYNGEE come from the germline V gene. This CDR3 spans 17 amino acids. The CDR3 sequence is CASSPQRGGPLQETQYF. CDR3 nucleotide sequence: TGTGCCAGCAGCCCTCAGCGGGGGGGCCCCCTACAAGAGACCCAGTACTTC.

The rearrangement links TRBV28 to TRBJ2-7; TRBD2 matches at 11 bases. Trimming took 2 bases from V and 2 from J; bases not matched to a gene: 5. The CDR3 covers 16 residues. CDR1 is MDHEN and CDR2 is SYDVKM in the germline V gene. CDR3 DNA: TGTGCCAGCAGTTTAGGAAAGGGACTAGCGGCCTACGAGCAGTACTTC. It translates to CASSLGKGLAAYEQYF. Full variable domain (outside the CDR3, taken from reference TRBV28 and TRBJ2-7): DVKVTQSSRYLVKRTGEKVFLECVQDMDHENMFWYRQDPGLGLRLIYFSYDVKMKEKGDIPEGYSVSREKKERFSLILESASTNQTSMYLCASSLGKGLAAYEQYFGPGTRLTVT.

The chain joins TRBV14 to TRBJ2-2; no clear D gene. The germline V gene has CDR1 SGHDN and CDR2 FVKESK. There are 15 residues in the CDR3. Between the trimmed V and J ends, which lost 0 bases and 2 bases, there was a span of 7 bases. CDR3 sequence reads: CASSQDRFNTGELFF. CDR3 coding DNA: TGTGCCAGCAGCCAAGACCGGTTTAACACCGGGGAGCTGTTTTTT. The full variable domain, rest sourced from reference TRBV14 and TRBJ2-2, is EAGVTQFPSHSVIEKGQTVTLRCDPISGHDNLYWYRRVMGKEIKFLLHFVKESKQDESGMPNNRFLAERTGGTYSTLKVQPAELEDSGVYFCASSQDRFNTGELFFGEGSRLTVL.

This chain links TRBV14 with TRBJ1-6, with a possible D match to TRBD1 (5 bases). Trimming took off 3 bases at V and 0 bases at J, with 6 bases between the two ends. This CDR3 has 15 residues. Germline V gives CDR1 SGHDN, CDR2 FVKESK. This CDR3 reads CASSHDSSYNSPLHF. The CDR3 bases are TGTGCCAGCAGCCATGACAGCTCCTATAATTCACCCCTCCACTTT.

The chain couples TRBV27 to TRBJ1-1; no firm D call. CDR3 length: 15 residues. Germline loops: CDR1 MNHEY, CDR2 SMNVEV (reference sequence). With 0 bases removed from V and 0 bases from J, the gap between germline ends came to 8 bases. The CDR3 DNA is TGTGCCAGCAGTTTATCCCCCGGTTTGAACACTGAAGCTTTCTTT. Translated: CASSLSPGLNTEAFF.

This chain links TRBV5-1 with TRBJ2-7, with a possible D match to TRBD2 (6 bases). Germline V lookup: CDR1 SGHRS, CDR2 YFSETQ. The CDR3 totals 14 residues. The V end was cut by 1 base, the J end by 2 bases, with 10 bases between. This chain's CDR3 is CASSLRDSTYEQYF. DNA for the CDR3: TGCGCCAGCAGCTTGAGGGACTCAACCTACGAGCAGTACTTC.

This chain joins TRBV7-3 and TRBJ1-5; the D is unclear. Trimming took 5 bases from V and 6 from J, leaving 11 bases between them. Germline V lookup: CDR1 SGHTA, CDR2 FQGTGA. The CDR3 sequence is 13 residues long. For the CDR3, the DNA is TGTGCCAGCAGCGTACTAGGTGGTCAGCCCCAGCATTTT. Amino acids: CASSVLGGQPQHF.

This chain connects TRBV29-1 to TRBJ1-1; unclear D gene. CDR3 length: 11 residues. V lost 6 bases and J lost 3, with 8 bases in between. From germline, CDR1 is SQVTM and CDR2 ANQGSEA. The CDR3 here is CSVADDTEAFF. CDR3 bases: TGCAGCGTAGCGGACGACACTGAAGCTTTCTTT.

The gene calls are TRBV11-1 and TRBJ2-2; TRBD1 matches at 9 bases. CDR1 and CDR2 from the germline V gene are SGHAT and FQDESV (reference sequence). With V trimmed by 5 bases and J by 5 bases, 9 bases remained unmatched. The CDR3 extends over 16 amino acids. In DNA, the CDR3 is TGTGCCAGCAGCATGCGGACAGGGGTATGGACCGGGGAGCTGTTTTTT. Residues: CASSMRTGVWTGELFF.

The CDR3, as DNA: TGCAGCGTTGAAGATTGGACCGGGACAGGGGATTACGAGCAGTACTTC. This translates into CSVEDWTGTGDYEQYF. V gene TRBV29-1 combines with J gene TRBJ2-7; 10 bases agree with TRBD1. V dropped 0 bases and J dropped 4; count of bases not matched to a gene: 9. Germline V gene lookup returns CDR1 SQVTM and CDR2 ANQGSEA. There are 16 residues in the CDR3.

This chain uses TRBV9 with TRBJ2-2, with TRBD1 matching over 9 bases. V shed 4 bases, J shed 6 bases, and the junction held 10 bases outside the gene matches. The germline V gene has CDR1 SGDLS and CDR2 YYNGEE. This CDR3 is built from 16 residues. The CDR3 DNA sequence: TGTGCCAGCAGCACGTCGGGACAGGGATCTGCCGGGGAGCTGTTTTTT. It specifies CASSTSGQGSAGELFF. Based on the CDR3 plus reference TRBV9 and TRBJ2-2, the full variable domain is DSGVTQTPKHLITATGQRVTLRCSPRSGDLSVYWYQQSLDQGLQFLIQYYNGEERAKGNILERFSAQQFPDLHSELNLSSLELGDSALYFCASSTSGQGSAGELFFGEGSRLTVL.

With regard to this clone: The junction and the germline gene differ at one end; a read error may be behind it. This chain uses TRBV5-1 with TRBJ2-7; 7 bases are a match to TRBD2. CDR1 is SGHRS, CDR2 YFSETQ, per germline. The CDR3 is made up of 12 amino acids. The CDR3 coding sequence is TGCGCCAGCAGCTTGGAGCCTAGCGGTCTGAAATTC. It translates to CASSLEPSGLKF.